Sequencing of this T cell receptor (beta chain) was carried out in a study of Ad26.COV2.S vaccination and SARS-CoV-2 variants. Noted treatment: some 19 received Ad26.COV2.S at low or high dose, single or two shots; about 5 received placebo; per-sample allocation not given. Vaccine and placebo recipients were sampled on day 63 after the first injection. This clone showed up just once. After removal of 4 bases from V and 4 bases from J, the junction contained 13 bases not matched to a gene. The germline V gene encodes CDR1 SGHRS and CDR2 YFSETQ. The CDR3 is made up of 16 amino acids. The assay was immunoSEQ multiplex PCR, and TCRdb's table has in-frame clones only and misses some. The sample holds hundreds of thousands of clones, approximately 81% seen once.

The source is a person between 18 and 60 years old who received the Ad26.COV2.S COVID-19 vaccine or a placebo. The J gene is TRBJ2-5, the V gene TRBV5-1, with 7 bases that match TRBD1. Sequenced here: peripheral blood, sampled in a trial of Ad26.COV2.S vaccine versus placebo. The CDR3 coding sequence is TGCGCCAGCAGCCTAGGACCGACAGGGAACCTAGAGACCCAGTACTTC. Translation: CASSLGPTGNLETQYF. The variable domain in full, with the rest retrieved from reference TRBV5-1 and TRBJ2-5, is KAGVTQTPRYLIKTRGQQVTLSCSPISGHRSVSWYQQTPGQGLQFLFEYFSETQRNKGNFPGRFSGRQFSNSRSEMNVSTLELGDSALYLCASSLGPTGNLETQYFGPGTRLLVL.